These 31 T cell receptor beta chains came from one sample sequenced in a study of shared clonotypes between healthy human individuals. Produced via immunoSEQ multiplex PCR; TCRdb's table is partial and in-frame only. The sample includes a few hundred thousand clones, 50% to 80% seen only once; the top ten take more than 9.5%. The sample comprised memory CD4+ T cells sorted from blood. The subset here: CD45RA-negative fraction. All receptors derive from a man aged 25-45 years in good health.

This clone appeared once. V gene TRBV2 combines with J gene TRBJ2-6, with 9 bases matching TRBD2. The V and J ends lost 1 base and 2 bases, in that order; junction bases with no gene match: 6. Germline V gene data show CDR1 as SNHLY and CDR2 as FYNNEI. The CDR3 contains 18 residues. This CDR3 is CASSEGISGRAGANVLTF. In DNA, the CDR3 is TGTGCCAGCAGTGAAGGGATTAGCGGGAGAGCTGGGGCCAACGTCCTGACTTTC.

The chain links TRBV10-1 to TRBJ2-1; D gene ambiguous. Germline loops: CDR1 WNHNN, CDR2 SYGVQD (reference sequence). V lost 3 bases to trimming and J lost 2 bases, with 23 bases between them. The CDR3 covers 19 residues. CDR3 nucleotides: TGCGCCAGCAGTGATTTGATAGGGAATTCCCGCACGACCTACAATGAGCAGTTCTTC. It specifies CASSDLIGNSRTTYNEQFF.

The V and J genes are TRBV5-1 and TRBJ1-5; D remains ambiguous. Germline CDR1 and CDR2: SGHRS and YFSETQ. The V end lost 5 bases, the J end lost 0 bases, and 6 bases lay between the germline ends. The CDR3 totals 13 residues. CDR3 DNA sequence: TGCGCCAGCAGGCGAGATAGCAATCAGCCCCAGCATTTT. This gives the protein CASRRDSNQPQHF.

V and J are TRBV5-1 and TRBJ1-4, with 7 nucleotides matching TRBD1. Germline CDR1 and CDR2: SGHRS and YFSETQ. V lost 4 bases, J lost 8 bases, and 11 bases stayed unmatched. The CDR3 is 15 amino acids. As DNA, the CDR3 is TGCGCCAGCAGCGCCGAGACAGGGAGTGGGGAAAAACTGTTTTTT. It translates to CASSAETGSGEKLFF.

The genes are TRBV2 and TRBJ1-1, with 7 bases matching TRBD1. Per germline, CDR1 SNHLY and CDR2 FYNNEI. This CDR3 is built from 14 residues. After removal of 4 bases from V and 0 bases from J, the junction contained 2 bases not matched to a gene. Written as DNA, the CDR3 is TGTGCCAGCAGTGTGGGACAGATGAACACTGAAGCTTTCTTT. Translated: CASSVGQMNTEAFF.

The rearrangement links TRBV30 to TRBJ1-5; 8 nucleotides line up with TRBD1. CDR1 and CDR2 from the germline V gene are GTSNPN and SVGIG (reference sequence). The V and J ends lost 1 base and 6 bases, in that order; junction bases with no gene match: 11. There are 16 residues in the CDR3. CDR3 nucleotides: TGTGCCTGGAGTGCCGGACAGGGTTTATCTTCTCAGCCCCAGCATTTT. Its protein is CAWSAGQGLSSQPQHF.

The chain combines TRBV9 with TRBJ2-5, with D perhaps TRBD1 or TRBD2 (5 bases each). The germline CDR1 and CDR2 sequences are SGDLS and YYNGEE. V was pared by 2 bases and J by 2 bases, with 10 bases between. The CDR3 consists of 14 residues. This CDR3 reads CASSVDGAQETQYF. Written as DNA, the CDR3 is TGTGCCAGCAGCGTCGACGGGGCTCAAGAGACCCAGTACTTC.

V usage is TRBV11-2 and J usage is TRBJ2-7; 7 bases fit TRBD1. Germline V CDR1 and CDR2: SGHAT, FQNNGV. V lost 5 bases to trimming and J lost 2 bases; unmatched junction nucleotides: 12. The CDR3 is 16 residues long. CDR3 nucleotide sequence: TGTGCCAGCAGCGCGTCAATCGGGCAGGGGGCCTACGAGCAGTACTTC. Translation gives CASSASIGQGAYEQYF. The full variable domain, rest sourced from reference TRBV11-2 and TRBJ2-7, is EAGVAQSPRYKIIEKRQSVAFWCNPISGHATLYWYQQILGQGPKLLIQFQNNGVVDDSQLPKDRFSAERLKGVDSTLKIQPAKLEDSAVYLCASSASIGQGAYEQYFGPGTRLTVT.

CDR3 sequence: CASSLDRASGSFGPYNEQFF. The CDR3, as DNA: TGTGCCAGCAGCTTGGACAGGGCTAGCGGGAGTTTTGGTCCCTACAATGAGCAGTTCTTC. This chain links TRBV5-4 with TRBJ2-1, with 10 bases fitting TRBD2. Trimming cost V 0 bases and J 2 bases; bases outside gene matches: 14. The CDR3 sequence is 20 residues long. Per the germline V gene, CDR1 is SGHNT and CDR2 is YYREEE (reference sequence).

V and J are TRBV5-1 and TRBJ1-2; possible D gene TRBD1, 5 bases. The germline V gene encodes CDR1 SGHRS and CDR2 YFSETQ. The CDR3 is made up of 15 amino acids. Trimming stripped 2 bases from V and 0 bases from J, with 11 bases between. The CDR3 bases are TGCGCCAGCAGCTTAGGGACTTCAGCTAACTATGGCTACACCTTC. As protein: CASSLGTSANYGYTF. The variable domain in full, completed from reference TRBV5-1 and TRBJ1-2, reads KAGVTQTPRYLIKTRGQQVTLSCSPISGHRSVSWYQQTPGQGLQFLFEYFSETQRNKGNFPGRFSGRQFSNSRSEMNVSTLELGDSALYLCASSLGTSANYGYTFGSGTRLTVV.

The CDR3 DNA follows: TGCGCCAGCAGCCAAGATACGGGGCAGGGCATTGGCTACACCTTC. It yields the protein CASSQDTGQGIGYTF. This chain connects TRBV4-3 to TRBJ1-2; the D gene is possibly TRBD1 (5 bases). Germline lookup yields CDR1 LGHNA and CDR2 YSLEER. CDR3 length equals 15 residues. V lost 0 bases and J 7 bases, leaving 15 bases between the germline ends.

This clone was seen a handful of times. V and J are TRBV29-1 and TRBJ2-7; D may correspond to TRBD1 or TRBD2 (5 bases each). Germline assignment: CDR1 SQVTM and CDR2 ANQGSEA. Trimming left V 0 bases short and J 3 bases short, with 15 bases between. There are 15 residues in the CDR3. CDR3 sequence: CSVEDPGTPSYEQYF. The CDR3 bases are TGCAGCGTTGAAGATCCGGGGACCCCGAGCTACGAGCAGTACTTC.

The chain carries TRBV7-2 and TRBJ2-5, with D unresolved. Germline V CDR1 and CDR2: SGHTA, FQGNSA. The V end was cut by 1 base, the J end by 5 bases, with 11 bases between. This CDR3 has 14 amino acids. The CDR3 loop is CASSLGGTDETQYF. For the CDR3, the DNA is TGTGCCAGCAGCTTAGGGGGTACGGACGAGACCCAGTACTTC.

This sequence joins TRBV5-1 and TRBJ2-3, with a possible D match to TRBD2 (5 bases). Deletions cut 5 bases from V and 7 bases from J, with 20 bases between. CDR3 length: 15 amino acids. Per germline, CDR1 SGHRS and CDR2 YFSETQ. This chain's CDR3 is CASREAPTTSHTQYF. The CDR3 DNA reads TGCGCCAGCAGGGAGGCTCCGACTACCAGTCATACGCAGTATTTT.

In this sample, this clone turned up a few times. This same CDR3 is encoded by further DNA sequences in the sample. The genes are TRBV6-6 and TRBJ1-2; D is perhaps TRBD1 (5 bases). Trimming shortened V by 4 bases and J by 5 bases, and 5 bases separated the two germline ends. CDR1 is MNHNY, CDR2 SVGAGI, per germline (reference sequence). This CDR3 is built from 11 residues. The CDR3 bases are TGTGCCAGCAGTTCAGGGTATGGCTACACCTTC. This gives the protein CASSSGYGYTF.

V usage is TRBV6-5 and J usage is TRBJ1-3, with D hard to call. V was shortened by 4 bases and J by 8 bases, with 9 bases between the two germline ends. Germline V gene sequence: CDR1 MNHEY, CDR2 SVGAGI. The CDR3 is made up of 12 amino acids. The CDR3 nucleotides read TGTGCCAGCAGTTCCGGTGTCCACACCATATATTTT. It specifies CASSSGVHTIYF.

In regard to this clone: The sample has other DNA sequences that encode this CDR3 too. This chain joins TRBV18 and TRBJ2-3; D not resolved. CDR1 is KGHSH and CDR2 is LQKENI in the germline V gene. V lost 2 bases to trimming and J lost 2 bases, with 5 bases between them. CDR3 length equals 13 residues. The CDR3 DNA sequence: TGTGCCAGCTCACCAGGTCTCACAGATACGCAGTATTTT. It encodes CASSPGLTDTQYF.

This chain uses TRBV15 with TRBJ2-7; TRBD2 agrees at 8 bases. The CDR3 has 15 amino acids. Germline V gene data show CDR1 as LNHNV and CDR2 as YYDKDF (reference sequence). V was pared by 1 base and J by 2 bases, with 4 bases of the junction left unmatched. DNA of the CDR3: TGTGCCACCAGCAGAGGGCTAGCGGGTACCTACGAGCAGTACTTC. It encodes CATSRGLAGTYEQYF.

V and J are TRBV19 and TRBJ1-5; 7 bases align to TRBD1. From germline, CDR1 is LNHDA and CDR2 SQIVND (reference sequence). The CDR3 length is 14 residues. After removal of 2 bases from V and 5 bases from J, the junction contained 3 bases not matched to a gene. The DNA for the CDR3 is TGTGCCAGTAGTATACAAGGGGGCGATCAGCCCCAGCATTTT. Residues: CASSIQGGDQPQHF.

The chain is built from TRBV4-1 and TRBJ1-1, with 9 bases fitting TRBD1. This CDR3 is built from 16 residues. Germline CDR1 reads MGHRA; CDR2 reads YSYEKL. The V segment lost 2 bases and the J segment 7 bases; nucleotides outside the gene matches: 11. CDR3 amino acids: CASSQTYPGTGHEAFF. The CDR3 DNA follows: TGCGCCAGCAGCCAAACATATCCCGGGACAGGGCATGAAGCTTTCTTT.

The rearrangement joins TRBV20-1 to TRBJ1-1, with D unclear. Germline V lookup: CDR1 DFQATT, CDR2 SNEGSKA (reference sequence). CDR3 length: 11 residues. Trimming removed 0 bases at V and 7 bases at J, with 6 bases between. CDR3 DNA sequence: TGCAGTGCTAGAGATCGATTTGAAGCTTTCTTT. Translating it yields CSARDRFEAFF.

As for this clone: This same CDR3 is encoded by further DNA sequences in the sample. The chain links TRBV7-9 to TRBJ1-1; 9 bases map to TRBD1. This CDR3 region has 14 residues. From germline, CDR1 is SEHNR and CDR2 FQNEAQ (reference sequence). V dropped 3 bases and J dropped 2; count of bases not matched to a gene: 1. The CDR3 DNA follows: TGTGCCAGCAGCTTGACAGGGGGTAACACTGAAGCTTTCTTT. Encoded protein: CASSLTGGNTEAFF.

The V gene is TRBV7-2, the J gene TRBJ2-7, with D uncertain. The CDR3 totals 13 residues. Per the germline V gene, CDR1 is SGHTA and CDR2 is FQGNSA. Trimming cost V 1 base and J 6 bases, with 10 bases left between them. Written as DNA, the CDR3 is TGTGCCAGCAGCTTAGGTACTATCTTCGAGCAGTACTTC. Amino acids: CASSLGTIFEQYF.

The V gene is TRBV29-1, the J gene TRBJ2-7; 7 nucleotides match TRBD1. CDR3 length: 12 amino acids. The V and J ends lost 4 bases and 1 base, in that order; junction bases with no gene match: 1. Germline CDR1 reads SQVTM; CDR2 reads ANQGSEA. In DNA form, the CDR3 reads TGCAGCGTTGCGACAGGGTCCTACGAGCAGTACTTC. It is translated as CSVATGSYEQYF.

The chain links TRBV30 to TRBJ2-3; D ambiguous. The CDR3 is made up of 13 amino acids. The V gene lost 4 bases and the J gene lost 5 bases, with 13 bases spanning the gap. In germline, CDR1 is GTSNPN, CDR2 SVGIG (reference sequence). This CDR3 is CAWMEQAQDTQYF. In DNA, the CDR3 is TGTGCCTGGATGGAACAAGCCCAAGATACGCAGTATTTT.

V and J are TRBV10-3 and TRBJ2-7, with a tentative D call TRBD1 (5 bases). This CDR3 is 12 amino acids long. Trimming cost V 8 bases and J 7 bases, with 15 bases left between them. Germline V gene lookup returns CDR1 ENHRY and CDR2 SYGVKD. The CDR3, as DNA: TGTGCCATCCCCGGGCCTGCAGGGGAGCAGTACTTC. Its translation: CAIPGPAGEQYF.

The chain carries TRBV19 and TRBJ1-1; D is unclear. CDR1 and CDR2 (germline): LNHDA, SQIVND (reference sequence). The CDR3 has 13 residues. Trimming removed 4 bases from V and 1 base from J, with 7 bases in between. The CDR3 coding sequence is TGTGCCAGTAGTACAATGAAGAACACTGAAGCTTTCTTT. This gives the protein CASSTMKNTEAFF.

This clone showed up just a few times. J is TRBJ2-2 and V is TRBV2, with 10 positions matching TRBD1. This CDR3 has 15 amino acids. CDR1 is SNHLY and CDR2 is FYNNEI in the germline V gene. V trimming: 6 bases; J trimming: 7 bases; junction bases outside the gene matches: 8. As DNA, the CDR3 is TGTGCCAGCAGCTATGACAGGGGGCAAGGCGGGGAGCTGTTTTTT. Translated, it gives CASSYDRGQGGELFF. Looking up the rest from reference TRBV2 and TRBJ2-2 gives the full variable domain: EPEVTQTPSHQVTQMGQEVILRCVPISNHLYFYWYRQILGQKVEFLVSFYNNEISEKSEIFDDQFSVERPDGSNFTLKIRSTKLEDSAMYFCASSYDRGQGGELFFGEGSRLTVL.

This clone was observed a single time. The V gene is TRBV7-2, the J gene TRBJ2-7, with a tentative D call TRBD2 (7 bases). The germline V and J ends were trimmed by 1 base and 3 bases, with 10 bases remaining between them. Germline assignment: CDR1 SGHTA and CDR2 FQGNSA. The length of the CDR3 is 14 residues. CDR3 nucleotide sequence: TGTGCCAGCAGCTTAGAGGGGGGGCTCTACGAGCAGTACTTC. It is translated as CASSLEGGLYEQYF.

The V and J genes are TRBV29-1 and TRBJ2-7, with D tentatively TRBD2 (6 bases). Germline V gene lookup returns CDR1 SQVTM and CDR2 ANQGSEA. Trimming shortened V by 6 bases and J by 2 bases, and 14 bases separated the two germline ends. This CDR3 is 13 amino acids long. The CDR3 sequence: CSVRDFLAYEQYF. The DNA of the CDR3 is TGCAGCGTACGGGACTTTCTCGCCTACGAGCAGTACTTC.

The V call is TRBV6-1, the J call TRBJ1-1; D ambiguous. Trimming took off 6 bases at V and 5 bases at J, with 7 bases between the two ends. Germline V gives CDR1 MNHNS, CDR2 SASEGT. This CDR3 is built from 11 residues. CDR3 in DNA: TGTGCCAGCAGGGTGTATACTGAAGCTTTCTTT. Translated: CASRVYTEAFF.